The clone carrying this T cell receptor beta chain was observed at least ten times. Its antigen is unknown. Using its own MiXCR run on the reads, TCRdb lists one record per CDR3 protein. The sample lists 110,000 or so distinct CDR3 sequences, 30% occurring once. This entry is derived from a study of T cell repertoires in cytomegalovirus infection. Overall study context: HLA-B-restricted CMV epitopes that are well studied were used alongside recently identified HLA-C-restricted ones. Shared public TCR beta signatures pointed to both CMV infection and a matching HLA type.

The study's findings and limits: The response measured ex vivo was dominated by TCR beta clonotypes (HLA-C-restricted and CMV-specific). The study identified carriers of CMV plus the relevant HLA from cumulative public TCR beta family frequency.

V lost 2 bases and J lost 1, with 9 bases in between. This CDR3 spans 15 amino acids. Germline V gene sequence: CDR1 SGHTA, CDR2 FQGNSA. The chain employs TRBV7-2 and TRBJ1-3, with D perhaps TRBD1 (5 bases). The sequence derives from a human donor in good health (CMV status not recorded). Some clones in this sample may be carry-over from other donors' samples. Material: CD8+ T cells from cultured PBMCs, obtained from culture after CMV antigen stimulation. The CDR3 bases are TGTGCCAGCAGCTTATATAGGGGATCTGGAAACACCATATATTTT. Translated, it gives CASSLYRGSGNTIYF.